The clone carrying this T cell receptor (beta chain) was picked up many times. This CDR3 is built from 14 residues. Germline CDR1 and CDR2: SGHTA and FQGNSA. V gave up 6 bases and J gave up 0 bases, with 9 bases separating them. Noted time point: sample taken at primary tumor resection. TCRdb re-called the 5' RACE reads through MiXCR, storing one row per CDR3 protein. This repertoire shows 43,000 or so distinct CDR3 sequences, almost 7% found once; its top ten account for 43%. This specimen comes from a study of spatial heterogeneity in lung cancer. This chain links TRBV7-2 with TRBJ2-1, with unresolved D. The sequencing used PBMCs, collected at surgery. This receptor was taken from a female donor with early-stage non-small cell lung cancer. The CDR3 coding sequence is TGTGCCAGCAGTAGAGGCGGCTCCTACAATGAGCAGTTCTTC. Its translation: CASSRGGSYNEQFF.